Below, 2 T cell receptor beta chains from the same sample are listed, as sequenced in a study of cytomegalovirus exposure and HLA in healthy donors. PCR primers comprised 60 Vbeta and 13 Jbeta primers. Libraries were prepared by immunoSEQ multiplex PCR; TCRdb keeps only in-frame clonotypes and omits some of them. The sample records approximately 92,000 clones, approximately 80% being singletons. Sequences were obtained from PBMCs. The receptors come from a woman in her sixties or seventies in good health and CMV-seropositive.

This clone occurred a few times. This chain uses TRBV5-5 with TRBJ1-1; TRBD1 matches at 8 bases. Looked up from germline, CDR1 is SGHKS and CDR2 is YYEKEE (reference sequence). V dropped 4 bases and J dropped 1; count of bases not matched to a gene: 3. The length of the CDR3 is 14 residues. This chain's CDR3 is CASSRDRGNTEAFF. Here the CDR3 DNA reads TGTGCCAGCAGCCGCGACAGGGGGAACACTGAAGCTTTCTTT. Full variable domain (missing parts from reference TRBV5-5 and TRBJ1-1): DAGVTQSPTHLIKTRGQQVTLRCSPISGHKSVSWYQQVLGQGPQFIFQYYEKEERGRGNFPDRFSARQFPNYSSELNVNALLLGDSALYLCASSRDRGNTEAFFGQGTRLTVV.

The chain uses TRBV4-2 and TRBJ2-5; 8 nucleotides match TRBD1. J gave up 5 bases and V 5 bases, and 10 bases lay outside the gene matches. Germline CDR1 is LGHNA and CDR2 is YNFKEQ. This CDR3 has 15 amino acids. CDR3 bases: TGTGCCAGCAGCGAAAGGGACAGGAGCGGGGAGACCCAGTACTTC. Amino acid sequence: CASSERDRSGETQYF.